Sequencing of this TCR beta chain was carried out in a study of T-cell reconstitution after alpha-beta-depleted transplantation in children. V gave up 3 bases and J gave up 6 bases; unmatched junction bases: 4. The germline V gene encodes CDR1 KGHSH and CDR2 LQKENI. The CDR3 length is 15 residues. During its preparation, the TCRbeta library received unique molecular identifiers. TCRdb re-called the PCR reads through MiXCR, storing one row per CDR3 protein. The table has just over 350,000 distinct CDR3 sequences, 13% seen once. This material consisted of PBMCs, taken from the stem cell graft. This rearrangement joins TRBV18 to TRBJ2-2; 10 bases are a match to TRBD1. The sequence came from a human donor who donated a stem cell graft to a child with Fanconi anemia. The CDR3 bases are TGTGCCAGCTCACCCTTCGGACAGGGGGCCGGGGAGCTGTTTTTT. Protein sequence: CASSPFGQGAGELFF.